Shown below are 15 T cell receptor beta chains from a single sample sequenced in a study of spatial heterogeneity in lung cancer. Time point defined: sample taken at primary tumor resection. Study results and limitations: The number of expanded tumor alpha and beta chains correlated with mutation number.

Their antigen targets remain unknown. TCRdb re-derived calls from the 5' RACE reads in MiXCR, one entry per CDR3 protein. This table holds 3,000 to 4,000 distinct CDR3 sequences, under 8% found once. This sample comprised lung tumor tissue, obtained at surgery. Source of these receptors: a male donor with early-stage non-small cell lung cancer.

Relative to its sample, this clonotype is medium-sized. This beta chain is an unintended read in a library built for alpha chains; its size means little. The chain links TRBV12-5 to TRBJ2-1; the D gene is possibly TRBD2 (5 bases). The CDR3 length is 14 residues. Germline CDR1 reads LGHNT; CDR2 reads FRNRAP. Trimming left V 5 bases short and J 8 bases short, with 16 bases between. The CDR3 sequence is CASGIPPGSHEQFF. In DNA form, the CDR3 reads TGTGCTAGTGGTATACCCCCGGGGTCACATGAGCAGTTCTTC.

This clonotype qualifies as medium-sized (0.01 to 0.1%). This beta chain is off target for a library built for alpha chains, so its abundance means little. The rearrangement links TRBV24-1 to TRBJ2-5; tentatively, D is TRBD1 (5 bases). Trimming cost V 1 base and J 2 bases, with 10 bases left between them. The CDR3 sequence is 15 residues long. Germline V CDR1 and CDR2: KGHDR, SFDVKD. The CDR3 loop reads CATSDFARAQETQYF. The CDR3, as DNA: TGTGCCACCAGTGATTTTGCCAGGGCACAAGAGACCCAGTACTTC.

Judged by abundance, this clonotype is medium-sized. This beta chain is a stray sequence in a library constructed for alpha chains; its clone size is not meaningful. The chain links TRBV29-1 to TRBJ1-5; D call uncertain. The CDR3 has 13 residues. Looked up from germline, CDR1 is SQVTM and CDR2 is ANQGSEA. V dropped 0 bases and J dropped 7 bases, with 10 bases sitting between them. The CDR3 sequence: CSVEEGGEQPQHF. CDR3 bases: TGCAGCGTTGAAGAGGGTGGTGAACAGCCCCAGCATTTT.

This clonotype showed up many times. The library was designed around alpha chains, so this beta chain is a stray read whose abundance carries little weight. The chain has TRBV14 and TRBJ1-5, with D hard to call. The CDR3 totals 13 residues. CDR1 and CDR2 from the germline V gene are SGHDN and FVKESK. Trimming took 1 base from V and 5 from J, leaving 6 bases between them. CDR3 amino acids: CASSQGVYQPQHF. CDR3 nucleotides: TGTGCCAGCAGCCAAGGGGTATATCAGCCCCAGCATTTT.

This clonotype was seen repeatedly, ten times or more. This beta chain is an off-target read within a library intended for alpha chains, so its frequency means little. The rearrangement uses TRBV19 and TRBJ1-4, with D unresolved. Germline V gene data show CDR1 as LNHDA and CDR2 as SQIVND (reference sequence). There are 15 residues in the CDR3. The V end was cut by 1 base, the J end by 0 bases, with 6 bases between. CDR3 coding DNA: TGTGCCAGTAGTATAGGGACTTCAACTAATGAAAAACTGTTTTTT. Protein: CASSIGTSTNEKLFF. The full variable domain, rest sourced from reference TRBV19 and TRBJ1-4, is DGGITQSPKYLFRKEGQNVTLSCEQNLNHDAMYWYRQDPGQGLRLIYYSQIVNDFQKGDIAEGYSVSREKKESFPLTVTSAQKNPTAFYLCASSIGTSTNEKLFFGSGTQLSVL.

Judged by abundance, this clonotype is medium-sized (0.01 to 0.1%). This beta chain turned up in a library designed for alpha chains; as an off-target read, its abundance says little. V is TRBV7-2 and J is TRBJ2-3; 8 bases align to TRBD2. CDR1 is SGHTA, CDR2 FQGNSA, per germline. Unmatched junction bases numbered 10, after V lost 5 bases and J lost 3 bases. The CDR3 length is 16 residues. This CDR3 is CASSLQGGGLTDTQYF. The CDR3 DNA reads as TGTGCCAGCAGCCTTCAAGGCGGGGGGTTGACAGATACGCAGTATTTT.

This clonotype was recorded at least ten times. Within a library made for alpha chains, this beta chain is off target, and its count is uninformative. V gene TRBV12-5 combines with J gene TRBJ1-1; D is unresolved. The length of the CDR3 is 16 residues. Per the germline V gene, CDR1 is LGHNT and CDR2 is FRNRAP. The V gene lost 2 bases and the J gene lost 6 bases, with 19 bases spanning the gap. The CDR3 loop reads CASGLWRSPFKAEAFF. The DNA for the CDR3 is TGTGCTAGTGGTTTGTGGAGGTCCCCTTTTAAGGCTGAAGCTTTCTTT.

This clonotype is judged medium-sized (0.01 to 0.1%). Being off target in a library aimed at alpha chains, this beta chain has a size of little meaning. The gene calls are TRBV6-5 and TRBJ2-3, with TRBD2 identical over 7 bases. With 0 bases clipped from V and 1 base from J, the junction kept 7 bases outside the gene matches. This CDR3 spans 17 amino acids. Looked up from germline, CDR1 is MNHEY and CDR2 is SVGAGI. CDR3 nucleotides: TGTGCCAGCAGTTACTCGTACCTGGGGGGGGGCACAGATACGCAGTATTTT. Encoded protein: CASSYSYLGGGTDTQYF.

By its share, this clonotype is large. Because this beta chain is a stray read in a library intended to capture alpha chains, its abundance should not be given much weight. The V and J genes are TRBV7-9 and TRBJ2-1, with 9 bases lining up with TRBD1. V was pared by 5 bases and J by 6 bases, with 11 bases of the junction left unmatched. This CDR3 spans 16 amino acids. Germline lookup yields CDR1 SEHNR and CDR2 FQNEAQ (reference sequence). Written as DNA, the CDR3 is TGTGCCAGCAGCCCAGAACAGGGGGCGCGAAGCAATGAGCAGTTCTTC. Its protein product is CASSPEQGARSNEQFF.

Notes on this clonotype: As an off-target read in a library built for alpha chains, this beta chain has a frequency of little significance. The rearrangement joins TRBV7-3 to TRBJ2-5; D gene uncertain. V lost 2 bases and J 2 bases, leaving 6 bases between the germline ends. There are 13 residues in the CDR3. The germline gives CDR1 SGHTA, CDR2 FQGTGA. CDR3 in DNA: TGTGCCAGCAGCTTAGGCAGACAAGAGACCCAGTACTTC. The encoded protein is CASSLGRQETQYF. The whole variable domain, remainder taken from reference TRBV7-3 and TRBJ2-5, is GAGVSQTPSNKVTEKGKYVELRCDPISGHTALYWYRQSLGQGPEFLIYFQGTGAADDSGLPNDRFFAVRPEGSVSTLKIQRTERGDSAVYLCASSLGRQETQYFGPGTRLLVL.

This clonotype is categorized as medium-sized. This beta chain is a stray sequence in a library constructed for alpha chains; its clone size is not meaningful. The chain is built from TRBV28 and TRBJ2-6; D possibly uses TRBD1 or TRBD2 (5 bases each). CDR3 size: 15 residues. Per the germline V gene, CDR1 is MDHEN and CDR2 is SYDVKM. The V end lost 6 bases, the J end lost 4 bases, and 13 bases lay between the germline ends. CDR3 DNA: TGTGCCAGCAGACTAGACAGCAGCGGGGCCAACGTCCTGACTTTC. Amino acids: CASRLDSSGANVLTF.

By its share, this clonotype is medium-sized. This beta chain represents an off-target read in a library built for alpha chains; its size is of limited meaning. CDR3 sequence reads: CASSKIEPGLAGGPKETQYF. The CDR3 region has the DNA TGTGCCAGCAGCAAAATTGAACCGGGACTAGCGGGGGGGCCGAAAGAGACCCAGTACTTC. The chain couples TRBV11-2 to TRBJ2-5, with TRBD2 identical over 16 bases. J gave up 3 bases and V 5 bases, and 15 bases lay outside the gene matches. Germline V gene lookup returns CDR1 SGHAT and CDR2 FQNNGV. The CDR3 totals 20 residues.

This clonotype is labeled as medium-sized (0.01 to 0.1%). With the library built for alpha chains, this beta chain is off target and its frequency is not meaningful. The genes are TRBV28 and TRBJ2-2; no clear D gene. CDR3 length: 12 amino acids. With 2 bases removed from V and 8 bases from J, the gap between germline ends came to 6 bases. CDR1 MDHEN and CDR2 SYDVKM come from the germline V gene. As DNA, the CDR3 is TGTGCCAGCAGTTTAGCTGTAGGGGAGCTGTTTTTT. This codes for CASSLAVGELFF.

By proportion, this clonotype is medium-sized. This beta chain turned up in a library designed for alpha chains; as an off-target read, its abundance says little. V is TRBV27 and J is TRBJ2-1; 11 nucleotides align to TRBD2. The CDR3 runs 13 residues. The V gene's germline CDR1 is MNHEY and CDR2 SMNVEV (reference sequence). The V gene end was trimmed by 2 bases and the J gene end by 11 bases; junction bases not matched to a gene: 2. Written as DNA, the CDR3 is TGTGCCAGCAGTTTAAGACTAGCGGGAAAGCAGTTCTTC. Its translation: CASSLRLAGKQFF.

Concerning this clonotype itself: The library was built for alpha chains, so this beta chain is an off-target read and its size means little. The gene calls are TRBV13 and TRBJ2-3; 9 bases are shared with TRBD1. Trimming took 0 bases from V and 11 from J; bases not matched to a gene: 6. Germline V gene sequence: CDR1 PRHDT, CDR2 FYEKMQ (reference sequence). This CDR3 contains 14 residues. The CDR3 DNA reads TGTGCCAGCAGCTTAGGACAGGGGGCATCTTGGCAGTATTTT. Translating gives CASSLGQGASWQYF. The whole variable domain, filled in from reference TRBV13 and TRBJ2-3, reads AAGVIQSPRHLIKEKRETATLKCYPIPRHDTVYWYQQGPGQDPQFLISFYEKMQSDKGSIPDRFSAQQFSDYHSELNMSSLELGDSALYFCASSLGQGASWQYFGPGTRLTVL.